The rows below give T cell receptor beta chains drawn from one sample of a study of radiotherapy plus CTLA-4 blockade in lung cancer. Profiling relied on immunoSEQ multiplex PCR, and the TCRdb table lists in-frame clones only, not all of them. The sample yields around 70,000 clones, around 87% seen once. Source: peripheral blood, taken from a patient treated with radiotherapy plus ipilimumab. These receptors all stem from a human donor with non-small cell lung cancer that progressed on radiotherapy plus ipilimumab. Both conserved end residues are part of each CDR3. A D gene is named only where the DNA matches it firmly. Rows may omit the clone size; those that give it use once, few, many or a size class.

j_gene,abundance,d_gene,v_gene,CDR3nt,CDR3aa
TRBJ2-1,-,TRBD2,TRBV5-1,TGCGCCAGCAGCTTTAGCGGGAGCTCGAACAATGAGCAGTTCTTC,CASSFSGSSNNEQFF
TRBJ1-1,-,-,TRBV5-4,TGTGCCAGCAGCTTGGAAGGGGTCAGCTCCCTGGGGACTGAAGCTTTCTTT,CASSLEGVSSLGTEAFF
TRBJ1-1,-,TRBD1,TRBV12-5,TGTGCTAGTGTCCCCGGGACAGTGGGGGCGAACACTGAAGCTTTCTTT,CASVPGTVGANTEAFF
TRBJ2-5,-,-,TRBV7-2,TGTGCCAGCAGCCCTACTAGTATTCGGGAGACCCAGTACTTC,CASSPTSIRETQYF
TRBJ2-7,-,-,TRBV5-6,TGTGCCAGCCGACGACAGAACGAGCAGTACTTC,CASRRQNEQYF
TRBJ1-5,-,TRBD1,TRBV5-4,TGTGCCAGCAGCTTACAGGGGGGAAATCAGCCCCAGCATTTT,CASSLQGGNQPQHF
TRBJ2-2,-,TRBD2,TRBV11-2,TGTGCCAGCAGCAAAGCGGGAGGTTCTATAGGGGAGCTGTTTTTT,CASSKAGGSIGELFF
TRBJ2-1,-,TRBD2,TRBV7-9,TGTGCCAGCAGCGACGCTAGCGGTAACAATGAGCAGTTCTTC,CASSDASGNNEQFF
TRBJ1-2,-,-,TRBV5-4,TGTGCCAGCAGCGCCATGACAGAGAACTATGGCTACACCTTC,CASSAMTENYGYTF
TRBJ2-7,few,-,TRBV6-5,TGTGCCAGCAGTTCCCGGGCCTACGAGCAGTACTTC,CASSSRAYEQYF
TRBJ2-5,-,-,TRBV6-4,TGTGCCAGCAGTGACGGGGCCGGGGAGACCCAGTACTTC,CASSDGAGETQYF
TRBJ2-3,-,TRBD1,TRBV19,TGTGCCAGTAGTATTATTCCGGGACAGGGGGCGGATACGCAGTATTTT,CASSIIPGQGADTQYF
TRBJ2-2,-,-,TRBV9,TGTGCCAGCAGCGTGGCAGGGAGGTTAGCGGTGAACACCGGGGAGCTGTTTTTT,CASSVAGRLAVNTGELFF
TRBJ1-2,-,-,TRBV19,TGTGCCAGTAGTATCCGACCCGGCGCGGGGGGCTACACCTTC,CASSIRPGAGGYTF
TRBJ2-1,-,TRBD2,TRBV7-3,TGTGCCAGCAGCTACAATGGGGGAGCGGGAAATGAGCAGTTCTTC,CASSYNGGAGNEQFF
TRBJ2-1,-,TRBD2,TRBV28,TGTGCCAGCGTCACTAGCGGGAGCAATGAGCAGTTCTTC,CASVTSGSNEQFF
TRBJ2-3,-,TRBD2,TRBV5-1,TGCGCCAGCAGCCTATCCGGGACTAGCGGGATCCGCACAGATACGCAGTATTTT,CASSLSGTSGIRTDTQYF
TRBJ2-1,-,TRBD2,TRBV7-2,TGTGCCAGCAGCTTAGTATCTTTGAGCGGACTAGCGGGATATGAGCAGTTCTTC,CASSLVSLSGLAGYEQFF
TRBJ2-1,few,-,TRBV2,TGTGCCAGCAGTGAACAAGGAATGAATGAGCAGTTCTTC,CASSEQGMNEQFF
TRBJ2-7,-,-,TRBV7-8,TGTGCCAGCAGCTTAGACATCCAGACCTACGAGCAGTACTTC,CASSLDIQTYEQYF
TRBJ1-1,-,-,TRBV7-8,TGTGCCAGCAGCTTAATAGGAGGGGAGGCTTTCTTT,CASSLIGGEAFF